This T cell receptor beta chain came from a study of cytotoxic CD8 clonotypes in ibrutinib-treated CLL. The study, taken as a whole, reports: Stable or contracted on treatment, public clonotypes were also uncommon. T-cell clonality at baseline went above that of age-matched healthy donors and rose and fell with circulating CD8+ T-cell counts. Clonality was higher at ibrutinib response and returned toward baseline at progression.

Concerning this clone: The target antigen is unknown.

Genomic DNA in a quantity of around 2 micrograms was derived from cryopreserved PBMCs for TCR beta libraries. Profiling relied on immunoSEQ multiplex PCR, and the TCRdb table lists in-frame clones only, not all of them. This sample has around 200,000 clones; approximately 75% occur once, and the top ten carry over 9.5%. Source: PBMCs, taken after 12 months of ibrutinib treatment. The receptor's source is a human donor with chronic lymphocytic leukemia.

The CDR3 sequence: CSVAGWGGDTDTQYF. The CDR3 DNA is TGCAGCGTTGCAGGTTGGGGGGGGGACACAGATACGCAGTATTTT. V is TRBV29-1 and J is TRBJ2-3; 7 nucleotides match TRBD2. Germline V gene data show CDR1 as SQVTM and CDR2 as ANQGSEA. Germline trimming cut 4 bases from V and 2 bases from J; bases unmatched to any gene: 9. The CDR3 runs to 15 residues.